The 2 T cell receptor beta chains given below trace back to one sample, sequenced in a study of blood T cells in healthy people across ages. Combining a sample-barcoded 5' primer with a J-beta primer mix, a second PCR ran for roughly 6 to 12 cycles. Using its own MiXCR run on the 5' RACE reads, TCRdb lists one record per CDR3 protein. The table includes hundreds of thousands of distinct CDR3 sequences, under 40% detected once. Sample: blood. All receptors come from a man aged 18-30 years in good health.

Concerning this clonotype: This could be a read error, since a much larger clone is one nucleotide away. The rearrangement links TRBV20-1 to TRBJ2-3; TRBD2 matches 12 bases. The germline V gene encodes CDR1 DFQATT and CDR2 SNEGSKA (reference sequence). After removal of 8 bases from V and 2 bases from J, the junction contained 8 bases not matched to a gene. There are 15 residues in the CDR3. CDR3 in DNA: TGCAGTACTGCTGGACTAGCGGGAAACACAGATACGCAGTATTTT. Translation gives CSTAGLAGNTDTQYF.

This clonotype was observed many times. The gene calls are TRBV2 and TRBJ2-1; D call uncertain. V was clipped by 6 bases and J by 8 bases, with 14 bases between them. CDR3 length equals 13 residues. Per the germline V gene, CDR1 is SNHLY and CDR2 is FYNNEI. CDR3 protein: CASRPTLADEQFF. CDR3 DNA: TGTGCCAGCAGGCCGACCTTAGCCGATGAGCAGTTCTTC.